This is a list of T cell receptor beta chains from one sample in a study of cytomegalovirus exposure and HLA in healthy donors. Measured with immunoSEQ multiplex PCR; TCRdb has only the in-frame clones, and not every one. Here the sample spans around 180,000 clones, over 75% being singletons. Sample: PBMCs. These receptor sequences come from a man between 60 and 75 years old in good health and CMV-seronegative. The CDR3 runs from the conserved cysteine through the conserved F or W. A D gene is named only where the DNA matches it firmly. Size values are once, few and many counts, or a class for expanded clones, and some rows have none.

TRBD1,14,TRBV7-9,-,TRBJ2-7,CASSPGQGTGTAYF,TGTGCCAGCAGCCCGGGACAGGGAACGGGGACTGCATATTTC
TRBD1,21,TRBV4-2,-,TRBJ2-7,CASSQDRRDRINPAIVYEQYF,TGTGCCAGCAGCCAAGATCGCCGGGACAGGATCAATCCGGCCATTGTGTACGAGCAGTACTTC
TRBD2,14,TRBV2,few,TRBJ2-1,CASRASGVYNEQFF,TGTGCCAGCAGGGCTAGCGGGGTTTACAATGAGCAGTTCTTC
TRBD1,14,TRBV5-6,-,TRBJ1-1,CASRGQGVVTEAFF,TGTGCCAGCAGGGGACAGGGGGTTGTCACTGAAGCTTTCTTT
TRBD1,18,TRBV23-1,once,TRBJ1-1,CASSFDTYRGPANTEAFF,TGCGCCAGCAGCTTCGACACATACAGGGGCCCCGCGAACACTGAAGCTTTCTTT
-,9,TRBV5-1,-,TRBJ1-2,CASSRGYTF,TGCGCCAGCAGCCGTGGCTACACCTTC
TRBD1,14,TRBV7-2,once,TRBJ2-7,CASRPPGQGGEQYF,TGTGCCAGCAGGCCTCCGGGACAGGGTGGCGAGCAGTACTTC
-,15,TRBV30,-,TRBJ1-6,CAWSVRGKYNSPLHF,TGTGCCTGGAGTGTAAGGGGAAAATATAATTCACCCCTCCACTTT
TRBD1,15,TRBV5-1,-,TRBJ2-7,CASSWGQDSSYEQYF,TGCGCCAGCAGCTGGGGACAGGATAGCTCCTACGAGCAGTACTTC
-,15,TRBV5-1,-,TRBJ2-2,CASSFEAANTGELFF,TGCGCCAGCAGCTTTGAGGCAGCGAACACCGGGGAGCTGTTTTTT
TRBD1,13,TRBV2,-,TRBJ2-7,CATRTGSSYEQYF,TGTGCCACCAGGACAGGGTCGTCCTACGAGCAGTACTTC
TRBD1,14,TRBV6-5,-,TRBJ1-3,CASSDDRGGNTIYF,TGTGCCAGCAGTGATGACAGGGGGGGAAACACCATATATTTT
-,13,TRBV5-4,few,TRBJ1-2,CASSLEADYGYPF,TGTGCCAGCAGCTTGGAAGCGGACTATGGCTACCCCTTC
TRBD1,14,TRBV9,-,TRBJ1-4,CASSADRAKEKLFF,TGTGCCAGCAGTGCGGACAGGGCTAAAGAAAAACTGTTTTTT
TRBD2,15,TRBV29-1,-,TRBJ2-1,CSARVGLVIGNEQFF,TGCAGCGCCAGAGTGGGACTAGTTATTGGCAATGAGCAGTTCTTC
-,12,TRBV9,-,TRBJ1-2,CASSVAGDGYTF,TGTGCCAGCAGCGTAGCGGGGGATGGCTACACCTTC
TRBD2,15,TRBV4-3,-,TRBJ2-7,CASSQDPSSGSPQYF,TGCGCCAGCAGCCAAGATCCGAGTAGCGGGAGCCCGCAGTACTTC
TRBD1,14,TRBV19,once,TRBJ2-7,CASSRDRLEDEQYF,TGTGCCAGTAGTAGGGACAGGCTAGAGGACGAGCAGTACTTC
TRBD1,15,TRBV7-6,-,TRBJ2-3,CASSLSRGLTDTQYF,TGTGCCAGCAGCTTATCGAGGGGGCTCACAGATACGCAGTATTTT
-,15,TRBV7-9,-,TRBJ2-7,CASSSAQGYYDGLYF,TGTGCCAGCAGCTCAGCGCAGGGTTACTATGACGGTCTATACTTC
-,13,TRBV27,few,TRBJ1-2,CASSGDNNYGYTF,TGTGCCAGCAGTGGGGACAATAACTATGGCTACACCTTC
-,15,TRBV7-8,-,TRBJ2-1,CASSLGRESTNEQFF,TGTGCCAGCAGCTTAGGGAGGGAGTCCACCAATGAGCAGTTCTTC
-,17,TRBV9,-,TRBJ1-1,CASSVDPLGGGSTEAFF,TGTGCCAGCAGCGTAGACCCCCTGGGCGGCGGGTCCACTGAAGCTTTCTTT
TRBD1,14,TRBV4-3,few,TRBJ2-7,CASSQGQGAYEQYF,TGCGCCAGCAGCCAAGGACAGGGGGCCTACGAGCAGTACTTC
TRBD1,16,TRBV2,-,TRBJ1-2,CASSSGQGPSPYGYTF,TGTGCCAGCAGTTCGGGACAGGGGCCCTCTCCCTATGGCTACACCTTC
-,12,TRBV7-2,-,TRBJ1-2,CASSLPQGGYTF,TGTGCCAGCAGCTTACCCCAGGGCGGCTACACCTTC
-,14,TRBV27,-,TRBJ2-7,CASSSSGHNYEQYF,TGTGCCAGCAGCTCCTCGGGACACAACTACGAGCAGTACTTC
-,16,TRBV5-8,-,TRBJ1-1,CASSRSWGGENTEAFF,TGTGCCAGCAGCCGTTCCTGGGGGGGTGAGAACACTGAAGCTTTCTTT
TRBD2,14,TRBV30,-,TRBJ2-7,CAWRPSGRVYEQYF,TGTGCCTGGAGACCCAGCGGGAGAGTCTACGAGCAGTACTTC
TRBD1,16,TRBV18,-,TRBJ2-7,CASSQAGTVRSYEQYF,TGTGCCAGCTCACAGGCCGGGACAGTGCGTTCCTACGAGCAGTACTTC
-,17,TRBV19,-,TRBJ2-2,CASSIIWGAPNTGELFF,TGTGCCAGTAGTATTATCTGGGGCGCCCCGAACACCGGGGAGCTGTTTTTT
-,16,TRBV5-6,few,TRBJ1-4,CASSLGDRFLNEKLFF,TGTGCCAGCAGCTTGGGAGACAGGTTCTTAAATGAAAAACTGTTTTTT
TRBD2,15,TRBV2,-,TRBJ2-1,CASSPTSGGIDEQFF,TGTGCCAGCAGTCCCACTAGCGGGGGGATCGATGAGCAGTTCTTC
TRBD1,13,TRBV2,once,TRBJ1-2,CASSVGQGYGYTF,TGTGCCAGCAGCGTGGGACAGGGGTACGGCTACACCTTC
-,14,TRBV6-5,-,TRBJ1-2,CASTPLPGSSGYTF,TGTGCCAGCACCCCCCTTCCAGGGTCGTCTGGCTACACCTTC
TRBD1,15,TRBV28,-,TRBJ2-7,CASSAVGQGASEQYF,TGTGCCAGCAGTGCCGTGGGACAGGGGGCGAGCGAGCAGTACTTC
TRBD2,17,TRBV13,-,TRBJ2-1,CASSLIFGGGQRNEQFF,TGTGCCAGCAGCTTAATTTTCGGGGGGGGGCAAAGAAATGAGCAGTTCTTC
-,13,TRBV19,-,TRBJ1-2,CASSIDGGRGYTF,TGTGCCAGTAGTATTGACGGGGGAAGAGGCTACACCTTC
-,15,TRBV10-3,-,TRBJ1-1,CAISESRDLNTEAFF,TGTGCCATCAGTGAGTCTAGGGACTTAAACACTGAAGCTTTCTTT
TRBD2,14,TRBV10-3,-,TRBJ2-1,CAISDLAGDGEQFF,TGTGCCATCAGTGACCTAGCGGGAGATGGTGAGCAGTTCTTC
TRBD2,17,TRBV10-3,-,TRBJ2-2,CATYPGTSGRNTGELFF,TGTGCCACTTACCCCGGGACTAGCGGGAGAAACACCGGGGAGCTGTTTTTT
-,15,TRBV5-6,-,TRBJ2-6,CASRQMRSGANVLTF,TGTGCCAGCAGGCAAATGCGCTCTGGGGCCAACGTCCTGACTTTC
-,14,TRBV5-1,-,TRBJ1-1,CASREGAMNTEAFF,TGCGCCAGCAGAGAGGGAGCAATGAACACTGAAGCTTTCTTT
-,17,TRBV7-9,few,TRBJ1-6,CASSPLYWGQENSPLHF,TGTGCCAGCAGCCCCCTGTACTGGGGGCAAGAGAATTCACCCCTCCACTTT
TRBD2,15,TRBV5-6,-,TRBJ2-5,CASSLVWEGGETQYF,TGTGCCAGCAGCTTGGTGTGGGAGGGCGGCGAGACCCAGTACTTC
TRBD1,17,TRBV6-1,once,TRBJ2-3,CASSEWGQGIGTDTQYF,TGTGCCAGCAGTGAATGGGGACAGGGGATCGGCACAGATACGCAGTATTTT
-,14,TRBV29-1,-,TRBJ1-1,CSVERATLERGAFF,TGCAGCGTTGAACGCGCGACACTGGAAAGGGGAGCTTTCTTT
-,15,TRBV5-1,-,TRBJ2-3,CASSTYRVSTDTQYF,TGCGCCAGCAGCACCTACCGAGTTTCCACAGATACGCAGTATTTT
TRBD1,15,TRBV28,-,TRBJ1-2,CASSPGQVANYGYTF,TGTGCCAGCAGTCCCGGACAGGTCGCGAACTATGGCTACACCTTC
-,13,TRBV2,-,TRBJ2-1,CASSLSRAGEQFF,TGTGCCAGCAGTCTCTCCAGGGCTGGTGAGCAGTTCTTC
TRBD1,13,TRBV5-1,-,TRBJ1-1,CASSSQGALLAFF,TGCGCCAGCAGTTCCCAGGGGGCATTGTTAGCTTTCTTT
-,15,TRBV9,-,TRBJ2-5,CASSADRTRQETQYF,TGTGCCAGCAGCGCGGACAGAACCCGCCAAGAGACCCAGTACTTC
-,13,TRBV15,once,TRBJ2-5,CATSRDFIGEQYF,TGTGCCACCAGCAGAGACTTCATTGGGGAGCAGTACTTC
TRBD2,12,TRBV18,-,TRBJ2-5,CASSSAGETQYF,TGTGCCAGCTCGTCAGCGGGGGAGACCCAGTACTTC
-,16,TRBV7-2,few,TRBJ1-2,CASSFRLGKGFVGYTF,TGTGCCAGCAGCTTTAGATTGGGCAAGGGGTTTGTGGGCTACACCTTC
TRBD2,18,TRBV4-1,once,TRBJ2-3,CASSPLILAGGGTDTQYF,TGCGCCAGCAGTCCTTTGATTCTAGCGGGGGGAGGCACAGATACGCAGTATTTT
TRBD2,15,TRBV18,-,TRBJ2-5,CASSPGTSGSETQYF,TGTGCCAGCTCACCGGGGACTAGCGGGAGCGAGACCCAGTACTTC
TRBD1,15,TRBV28,-,TRBJ2-7,CASSLGAGGIHEQYF,TGTGCCAGCAGTTTAGGCGCAGGGGGCATCCACGAGCAGTACTTC
-,12,TRBV5-5,-,TRBJ2-7,CASSSTVHEQYF,TGTGCCAGCAGTTCGACAGTCCACGAGCAGTACTTC
-,13,TRBV5-1,-,TRBJ2-1,CASSLGTNNEQFF,TGCGCCAGCAGCTTGGGTACAAACAATGAGCAGTTCTTC